This paragraph reports one T cell receptor (beta chain). The antigen remains undetermined. These data originate in a study of molecular identifiers for immune sequencing clone quantification. Study-wide results and caveats: Highly expanded clone sizes could end up underestimated if a barcode were shared by identical TCR molecules. Over 99% of effector molecules, yet under 1% of naive-cell molecules, were held by clones above 20 RNA copies.

Germline V gives CDR1 LNHNV, CDR2 YYDKDF (reference sequence). The CDR3 is 17 amino acids. Trimming cost V 6 bases and J 0 bases, with 18 bases left between them. TCRdb redid the calling of the PCR reads with MiXCR, one entry per CDR3 protein. The sample has about 40,000 distinct CDR3 sequences; 18% are singletons. The V and J genes are TRBV15 and TRBJ2-1, with D perhaps matching TRBD2 (5 bases). The receptor comes from a human donor in good health. Some libraries in this study had Jurkat cell RNA spiked in. The sequencing sample was made of naive CD8+ T cells from blood, with Jurkat cell RNA spiked in. Sample subset: FACS-sorted CD8+CD4-CCR7+CD45RA+ naive T cells. CDR3 nucleotide sequence: TGTGCCACCAGACCCTCGTACGGGATAGCCTCCTACAATGAGCAGTTCTTC. Translating gives CATRPSYGIASYNEQFF. The entire variable domain, with the rest obtained from reference TRBV15 and TRBJ2-1, is as follows: DAMVIQNPRYQVTQFGKPVTLSCSQTLNHNVMYWYQQKSSQAPKLLFHYYDKDFNNEADTPDNFQSRRPNTSFCFLDIRSPGLGDTAMYLCATRPSYGIASYNEQFFGPGTRLTVL.